This T cell receptor (beta chain) stems from a study of cytomegalovirus exposure and HLA in healthy donors. Germline assignment: CDR1 SNHLY and CDR2 FYNNEI. The CDR3 consists of 13 residues. V was cut by 3 bases and J by 7 bases, with 12 bases left in between. PCR primers comprised 60 Vbeta and 13 Jbeta primers. Sequencing was performed with immunoSEQ multiplex PCR; in TCRdb, only in-frame clones are kept and a portion is missing. In the table there are about 160,000 clones, 82% of which are singletons. This clone was detected a few times. Input material: PBMCs. The genes are TRBV2 and TRBJ1-2; perhaps TRBD1 as D (5 bases). This sequence originates from a girl aged 2 to 10 in good health and CMV-seropositive. The CDR3 sequence: CASSELQGSGYTF. The DNA of the CDR3 is TGTGCCAGCAGTGAGCTGCAGGGCTCTGGCTACACCTTC.